This TCR beta chain was captured by sequencing in a study of regulatory T cells in long-lasting Graves disease. Researchers made TCR beta libraries by using iRepertoire HTBI primers and running Arm-PCR on CDR3 regions. TCRdb re-called the multiplex PCR reads with MiXCR, one entry per CDR3 protein. Among some 600,000 distinct CDR3 sequences listed, about 16% were seen once. A word on this clonotype: Its antigen remains unknown.

Indicated time point: newly diagnosed GD, antithyroid drugs for less than 3 months. Extracted RNA from PBMCs served as the source of the TCR library. This CDR3 contains 14 residues. Germline V gene sequence: CDR1 LNHNV, CDR2 YYDKDF (reference sequence). V lost 0 bases to trimming and J lost 7 bases; unmatched junction nucleotides: 6. Regarding the study as a whole: Having only a small sample size may have limited accuracy. The persistent group shared 2,741 public clonotypes, more than the approximately 890 shared by new patients. Preferential use of TRBV28, TRBJ1-2 and TRBJ2-5 was seen in persistent disease.

These data were likewise used in another study, on T cells in Graves' hyperthyroidism and ophthalmopathy.

This clonotype originated in a man younger than 35 with Graves disease. The sample in question was peripheral blood mononuclear cells (PBMCs), obtained at new diagnosis, from a patient treated with antithyroid drugs. The chain has TRBV15 and TRBJ2-7; 7 nucleotides agree with TRBD1. The CDR3 nucleotides are TGTGCCACCAGCAGAGAAAGAACAGGGGATGAGCAGTACTTC. Residues: CATSRERTGDEQYF.